This TCR beta chain appears in the sequencing data of a study of tissue T cells after allogeneic stem cell transplantation. Broader study findings: Blood and spleen captured only part of the tissue TCR repertoire. Shared clones across patients were few; motif clustering revealed tissue-specific shared signatures.

CDR3 length: 14 residues. CDR1 is FNHDT and CDR2 is SITEND in the germline V gene (reference sequence). Trimming took 4 bases from V and 0 from J, leaving 8 bases between them. This clone showed up just once. Its specificity is unknown. Genes and germline are mouse. The DNA ends 1 residue before the CDR3 does, and the rest of the CDR3 is filled in from the germline J gene. The repertoire was sequenced with immunoSEQ multiplex PCR; TCRdb's copy has only in-frame clones and lacks some. The table lists about 22,000 clones, over 55% of them singletons, with approximately 0.72% in the top ten. The chain carries TRBV19 and TRBJ1-3; TRBD1 might be the D (6 bases). The receptor was derived from a female BALB/c mouse in good health. This line is of MHC haplotype H2-d. Sequenced: spleen. The CDR3 sequence: CASSRDISGNTLYF. The sequenced CDR3 bases are TGTGCCAGCAGTCGGGACATTTCTGGAAATACGCTCTAT.